The present T cell receptor beta chain was sequenced within a study of shared clonotypes between healthy human individuals. Whole-study results and caveats: For sorted subsets, rarefaction showed incomplete sequencing despite large depth. Clonotype sharing across several donors was observed for roughly 5% of naive CD4 clonotypes.

CDR3 size: 17 residues. V lost 0 bases to trimming and J lost 3 bases; unmatched junction nucleotides: 9. CDR1 and CDR2 (germline): LGHNA, YSLEER. In the case of this clone: Its specificity is not known.

It was at deep level that the assay was run. Genomic DNA of every subset was divided equally among multiple immunoSEQ plates. This table comes from immunoSEQ multiplex PCR, and its TCRdb copy is limited to in-frame clones, with some not included. The profile shows 2.5 million or so clones, around 94% of them singletons. This receptor was identified in a man aged 18-30 years in good health. The sequencing sample was made of naive CD4+ T cells sorted from blood. Subset noted: CD45RA+ positively selected. The rearrangement joins TRBV4-3 to TRBJ2-3, with 7 bases that match TRBD2. The CDR3 reads CASSQDRPRGRTDTQYF. The CDR3 DNA sequence: TGCGCCAGCAGCCAAGATCGTCCGCGGGGGAGGACAGATACGCAGTATTTT.